These T cell receptor beta chains were read from a single sample in a study of PD-1 blockade in classical Hodgkin lymphoma. Method: immunoSEQ multiplex PCR; TCRdb's copy keeps in-frame clones and lacks some. This sample has tens of thousands of clones, with 65% to 85% found just once. Sample: CD4+ T cells from blood, taken at baseline. These receptors all stem from a human donor with classical Hodgkin lymphoma. The CDR3 runs from the conserved cysteine through the conserved F or W. A D gene is named only where the DNA matches it firmly. Size tells how often a clone was seen (once, few, many) or the class of an expanded clone, and some rows leave it out.

clone_size d_call j_call v_call cdr3_aa cdr3_nt
- - TRBJ2-1 TRBV11-3 CASSSQGGNEQFF TGTGCCAGCAGCTCCCAGGGGGGAAATGAGCAGTTCTTC
- - TRBJ2-2 TRBV5-6 CASSDFTGELFF TGTGCCAGCAGCGACTTTACCGGGGAGCTGTTTTTT
- TRBD1 TRBJ1-5 TRBV10-3 CAISRGTGDQPQHF TGTGCCATCAGTAGGGGGACAGGCGATCAGCCCCAGCATTTT
- TRBD1 TRBJ2-5 TRBV10-1 CASITDRDQETQYF TGCGCCAGCATTACGGACAGGGACCAAGAGACCCAGTACTTC
- - TRBJ1-3 TRBV19 CASSPRDTLSGNTIYF TGTGCCAGTAGCCCTCGGGACACGCTCTCTGGAAACACCATATATTTT
- - TRBJ2-7 TRBV7-6 CASSLRPDGGEQYF TGTGCCAGCAGCCTCAGACCCGACGGTGGCGAGCAGTACTTC
medium-sized TRBD1 TRBJ1-2 TRBV4-2 CASSPADRGNYGYTF TGTGCCAGCAGCCCAGCGGACAGGGGAAACTATGGCTACACCTTC
- TRBD1 TRBJ2-7 TRBV7-2 CASSLGQGRHEQYF TGTGCCAGCAGCTTAGGACAGGGGAGACACGAGCAGTACTTC
once - TRBJ2-1 TRBV9 CASSVEEGSVTHVANEQFF TGTGCCAGCAGCGTAGAGGAGGGGTCAGTGACCCACGTTGCCAATGAGCAGTTCTTC
- - TRBJ1-5 TRBV6-5 CASSYSSGQGQPQHF TGTGCCAGCAGTTACTCGTCGGGGCAGGGACAGCCCCAGCATTTT
- TRBD2 TRBJ2-1 TRBV28 CASSSAGGRLWSYSYNEQFF TGTGCCAGCAGTTCAGCGGGGGGGCGTCTCTGGTCTTACTCCTACAATGAGCAGTTCTTC
few - TRBJ1-5 TRBV7-2 CASSLAFGQPQHF TGTGCCAGCAGCTTAGCCTTCGGTCAGCCCCAGCATTTT
- - TRBJ2-7 TRBV11-3 CASSSGRGSSYEQYF TGTGCCAGCAGCTCAGGGCGGGGCAGCTCCTACGAGCAGTACTTC
once TRBD2 TRBJ2-1 TRBV30 CAWSVRSGGPKFF TGTGCCTGGAGTGTACGGAGCGGGGGGCCGAAGTTCTTC
- - TRBJ1-2 TRBV6-5 CASRSHLLNYGYTF TGTGCCAGCAGGTCACACCTCCTTAACTATGGCTACACCTTC
- TRBD1 TRBJ1-5 TRBV2 CASSSEGQAGQPQHF TGTGCCAGTAGCTCCGAAGGACAGGCGGGCCAGCCCCAGCATTTT
- TRBD1 TRBJ1-5 TRBV7-9 CASSFWTGDHSNQPQHF TGTGCCAGCAGCTTCTGGACAGGGGACCATAGCAATCAGCCCCAGCATTTT
- - TRBJ1-1 TRBV29-1 CSVEDLLEGKAFF TGCAGCGTTGAAGATCTTTTGGAGGGGAAAGCTTTCTTT
- - TRBJ1-2 TRBV19 CASSIQFSAYTF TGTGCCAGTAGTATCCAGTTCAGCGCTTACACCTTC
- - TRBJ2-1 TRBV7-8 CASRDSYNEQFF TGTGCCAGCAGGGACAGCTACAATGAGCAGTTCTTC
- TRBD1 TRBJ1-5 TRBV6-1 CASSEGQGAQPQHF TGTGCCAGCAGTGAAGGACAGGGGGCCCAGCCCCAGCATTTT
- - TRBJ1-5 TRBV6-6 CASSYPDTNQPQHF TGTGCCAGCAGTTATCCGGACACGAATCAGCCCCAGCATTTT
- - TRBJ1-1 TRBV7-8 CASSLAQTNTEAFF TGTGCCAGCAGCTTAGCCCAGACAAACACTGAAGCTTTCTTT
- - TRBJ1-4 TRBV4-3 CASSQALVWGLSNEKLFF TGCGCCAGCAGCCAAGCGCTCGTGTGGGGGCTGAGTAATGAAAAACTGTTTTTT
- - TRBJ1-2 TRBV19 CASSIRGAGQGLSGYTF TGTGCCAGTAGTATAAGAGGGGCGGGGCAGGGATTGAGTGGCTACACCTTC
- - TRBJ1-6 TRBV18 CASSPPGEGAGSPLHF TGTGCCAGCTCACCACCGGGAGAGGGTGCTGGATCACCCCTCCACTTT
- - TRBJ1-3 TRBV5-1 CASSLERGLTGNTIYF TGCGCCAGCAGCTTGGAGAGGGGTCTTACTGGAAACACCATATATTTT
- - TRBJ2-7 TRBV18 CASSPEQGRSEQYF TGTGCCAGCTCACCGGAACAGGGTCGTAGCGAGCAGTACTTC
- TRBD1 TRBJ1-1 TRBV6-5 CATIAGTVNTEAFF TGTGCCACCATAGCCGGGACAGTGAACACTGAAGCTTTCTTT
- TRBD2 TRBJ2-1 TRBV7-2 CASSSEAPGLAGLIEQFF TGTGCCAGCAGCTCCGAGGCACCGGGACTAGCGGGGCTGATTGAGCAGTTCTTC
- - TRBJ1-4 TRBV15 CATSEASAATNEKLFF TGTGCCACCAGTGAGGCGTCGGCGGCAACTAATGAAAAACTGTTTTTT
- - TRBJ1-4 TRBV11-2 CASSPRVDEKLFF TGTGCCAGCAGCCCCAGGGTGGATGAAAAACTGTTTTTT
- - TRBJ2-6 TRBV4-1 CASSQDGILSGANVLTF TGCGCCAGCAGCCAAGACGGGATCCTCTCTGGGGCCAACGTCCTGACTTTC